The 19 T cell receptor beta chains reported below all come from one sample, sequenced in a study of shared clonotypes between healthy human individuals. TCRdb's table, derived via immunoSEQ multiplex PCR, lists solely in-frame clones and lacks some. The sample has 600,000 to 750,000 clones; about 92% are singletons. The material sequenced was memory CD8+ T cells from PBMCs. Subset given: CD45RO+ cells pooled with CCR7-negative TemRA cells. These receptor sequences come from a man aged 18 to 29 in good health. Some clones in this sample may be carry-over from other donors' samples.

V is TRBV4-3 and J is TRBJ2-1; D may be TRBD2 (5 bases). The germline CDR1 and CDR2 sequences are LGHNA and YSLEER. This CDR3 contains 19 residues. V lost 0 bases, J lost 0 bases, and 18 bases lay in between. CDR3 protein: CASSQDARFPGSSYNEQFF. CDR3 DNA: TGCGCCAGCAGCCAAGATGCTAGGTTTCCGGGGAGCTCCTACAATGAGCAGTTCTTC.

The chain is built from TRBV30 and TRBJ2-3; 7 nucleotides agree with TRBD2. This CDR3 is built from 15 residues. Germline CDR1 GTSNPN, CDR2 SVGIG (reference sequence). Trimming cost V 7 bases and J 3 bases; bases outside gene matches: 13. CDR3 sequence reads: CASQSAASGTDTQYF. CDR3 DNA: TGTGCCTCTCAATCGGCGGCTAGCGGAACAGATACGCAGTATTTT.

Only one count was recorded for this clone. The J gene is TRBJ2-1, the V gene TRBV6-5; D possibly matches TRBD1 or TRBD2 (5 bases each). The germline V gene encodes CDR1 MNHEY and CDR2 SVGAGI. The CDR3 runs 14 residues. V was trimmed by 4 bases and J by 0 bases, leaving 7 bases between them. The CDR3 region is CASSWGSSYNEQFF. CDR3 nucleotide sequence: TGTGCCAGCAGTTGGGGGAGCTCCTACAATGAGCAGTTCTTC.

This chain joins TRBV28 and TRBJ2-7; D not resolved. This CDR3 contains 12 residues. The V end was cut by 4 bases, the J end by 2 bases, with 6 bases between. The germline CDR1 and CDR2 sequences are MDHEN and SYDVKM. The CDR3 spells CASSSSPYEQYF. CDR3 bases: TGTGCCAGCAGTTCCTCTCCCTACGAGCAGTACTTC. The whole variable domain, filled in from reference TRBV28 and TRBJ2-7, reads DVKVTQSSRYLVKRTGEKVFLECVQDMDHENMFWYRQDPGLGLRLIYFSYDVKMKEKGDIPEGYSVSREKKERFSLILESASTNQTSMYLCASSSSPYEQYFGPGTRLTVT.

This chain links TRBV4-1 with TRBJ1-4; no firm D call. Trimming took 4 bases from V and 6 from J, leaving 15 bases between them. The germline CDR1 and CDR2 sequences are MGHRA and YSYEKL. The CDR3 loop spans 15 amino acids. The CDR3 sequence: CASSPSAKEDEKLFF. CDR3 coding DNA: TGCGCCAGCAGCCCTTCGGCCAAAGAAGATGAAAAACTGTTTTTT.

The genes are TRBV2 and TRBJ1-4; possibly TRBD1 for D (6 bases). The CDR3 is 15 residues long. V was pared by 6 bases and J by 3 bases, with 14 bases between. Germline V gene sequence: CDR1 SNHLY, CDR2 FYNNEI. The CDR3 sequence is CASRQGAAPNEKLFF. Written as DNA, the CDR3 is TGTGCCAGCAGACAGGGTGCAGCACCTAATGAAAAACTGTTTTTT.

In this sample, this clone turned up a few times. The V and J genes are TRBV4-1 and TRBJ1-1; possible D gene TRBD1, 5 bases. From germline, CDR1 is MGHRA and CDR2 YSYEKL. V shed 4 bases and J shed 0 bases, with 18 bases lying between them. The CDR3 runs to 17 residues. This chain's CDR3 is CASSLWQGRRVNTEAFF. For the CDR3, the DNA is TGCGCCAGCAGCCTGTGGCAGGGTCGAAGGGTGAACACTGAAGCTTTCTTT.

The DNA of the CDR3 is TGTGCCAGCAAGGCCGAAGGGATCAATTCACCCCTCCACTTT. Translation gives CASKAEGINSPLHF. The gene calls are TRBV28 and TRBJ1-6; D not certain. V was clipped by 7 bases and J by 7 bases, with 14 bases between them. Germline assignment: CDR1 MDHEN and CDR2 SYDVKM. The CDR3 has 14 residues. The entire variable domain, with the rest obtained from reference TRBV28 and TRBJ1-6, is as follows: DVKVTQSSRYLVKRTGEKVFLECVQDMDHENMFWYRQDPGLGLRLIYFSYDVKMKEKGDIPEGYSVSREKKERFSLILESASTNQTSMYLCASKAEGINSPLHFGNGTRLTVT.

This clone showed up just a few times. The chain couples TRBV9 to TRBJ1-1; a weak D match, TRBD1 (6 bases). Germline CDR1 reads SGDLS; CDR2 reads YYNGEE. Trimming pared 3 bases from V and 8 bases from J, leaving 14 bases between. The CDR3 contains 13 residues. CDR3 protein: CASSEFGTMEAFF. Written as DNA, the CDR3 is TGTGCCAGCAGCGAGTTCGGGACAATGGAAGCTTTCTTT.

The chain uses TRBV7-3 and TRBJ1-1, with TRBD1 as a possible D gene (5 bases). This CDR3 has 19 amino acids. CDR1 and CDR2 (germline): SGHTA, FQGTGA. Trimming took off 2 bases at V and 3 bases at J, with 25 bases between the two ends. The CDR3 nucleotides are TGTGCCAGCAGCTTACGTGGGGGAAGAGGTACCCTGGGACACACTGAAGCTTTCTTT. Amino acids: CASSLRGGRGTLGHTEAFF.

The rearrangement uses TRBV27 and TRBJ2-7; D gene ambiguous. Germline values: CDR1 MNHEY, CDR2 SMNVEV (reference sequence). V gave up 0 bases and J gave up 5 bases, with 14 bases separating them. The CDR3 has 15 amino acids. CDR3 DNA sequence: TGTGCCAGCAGTTTATCTCAACCGGTAAATCACGAGCAGTACTTC. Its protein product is CASSLSQPVNHEQYF.

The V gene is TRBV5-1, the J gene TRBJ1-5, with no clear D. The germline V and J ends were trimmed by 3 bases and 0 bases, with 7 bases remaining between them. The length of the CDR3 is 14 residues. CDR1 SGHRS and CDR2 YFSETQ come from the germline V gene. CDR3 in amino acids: CASSSGDSNQPQHF. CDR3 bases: TGCGCCAGCAGCTCTGGGGATAGCAATCAGCCCCAGCATTTT.

The CDR3 coding sequence is TGTGCCAGCAGTTACGGTCTAGCGGGATTTGAGACCCAGTACTTC. Protein product: CASSYGLAGFETQYF. This sequence joins TRBV6-5 and TRBJ2-5; 9 bases map to TRBD2. The trim removed 2 bases at V and 5 bases at J, leaving 6 bases unmatched. CDR1 is MNHEY, CDR2 SVGAGI, per germline. This CDR3 contains 15 residues.

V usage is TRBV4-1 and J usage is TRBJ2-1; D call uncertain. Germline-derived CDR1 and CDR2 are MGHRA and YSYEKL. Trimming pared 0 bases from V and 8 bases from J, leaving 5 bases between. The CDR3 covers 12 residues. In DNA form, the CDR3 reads TGCGCCAGCAGCCAAGACAGCGATGAGCAGTTCTTC. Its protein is CASSQDSDEQFF.

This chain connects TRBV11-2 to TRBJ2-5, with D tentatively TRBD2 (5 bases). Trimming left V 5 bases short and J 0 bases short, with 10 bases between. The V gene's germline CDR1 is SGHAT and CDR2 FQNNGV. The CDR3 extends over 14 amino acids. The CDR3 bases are TGTGCCAGCAGCCCCGGAGGATACCAAGAGACCCAGTACTTC. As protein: CASSPGGYQETQYF.

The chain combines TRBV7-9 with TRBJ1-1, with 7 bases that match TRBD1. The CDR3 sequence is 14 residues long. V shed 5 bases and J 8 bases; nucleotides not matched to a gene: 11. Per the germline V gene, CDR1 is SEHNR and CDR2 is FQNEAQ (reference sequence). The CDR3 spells CASSPSPGTEEAFF. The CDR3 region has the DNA TGTGCCAGCAGCCCGTCGCCCGGGACAGAAGAAGCTTTCTTT.

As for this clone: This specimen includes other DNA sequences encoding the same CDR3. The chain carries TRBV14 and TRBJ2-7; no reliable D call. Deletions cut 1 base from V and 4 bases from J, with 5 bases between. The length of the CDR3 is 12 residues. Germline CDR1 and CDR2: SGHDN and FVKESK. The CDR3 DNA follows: TGTGCCAGCAGCCAAGGCGGATACGAGCAGTACTTC. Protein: CASSQGGYEQYF. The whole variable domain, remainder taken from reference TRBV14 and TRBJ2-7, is EAGVTQFPSHSVIEKGQTVTLRCDPISGHDNLYWYRRVMGKEIKFLLHFVKESKQDESGMPNNRFLAERTGGTYSTLKVQPAELEDSGVYFCASSQGGYEQYFGPGTRLTVT.

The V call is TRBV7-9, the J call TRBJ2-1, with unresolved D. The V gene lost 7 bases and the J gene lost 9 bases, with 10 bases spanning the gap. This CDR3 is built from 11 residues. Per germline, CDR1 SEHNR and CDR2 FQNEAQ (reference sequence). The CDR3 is CASMQSPEQFF. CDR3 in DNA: TGTGCCAGCATGCAGTCTCCTGAGCAGTTCTTC.

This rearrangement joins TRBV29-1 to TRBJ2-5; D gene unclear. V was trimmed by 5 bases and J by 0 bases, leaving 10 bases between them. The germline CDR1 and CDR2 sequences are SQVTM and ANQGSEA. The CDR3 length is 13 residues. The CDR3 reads CSVSPENQETQYF. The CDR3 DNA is TGCAGCGTTTCGCCAGAGAACCAAGAGACCCAGTACTTC.